This T cell receptor beta chain was captured in a study of identical twins. Points from the study as a whole: Insertions were reduced in abundant cord blood beta clonotypes but not in memory repertoires.

In the case of this clonotype: Its target is unknown.

Trimming stripped 2 bases from V and 0 bases from J, with 12 bases between. Per the germline V gene, CDR1 is SGHRS and CDR2 is YFSETQ. The CDR3 runs to 16 residues. Healthy Caucasians made up all donors. TCRdb passed the 5' RACE reads through MiXCR, listing each CDR3 protein once. The sample shows approximately 490,000 distinct CDR3 sequences, around 24% of them seen only once. The sample also formed part of further work on yellow fever vaccine responses in identical twins.

This receptor was identified in a woman aged 18-35 years in good health. The genes are TRBV5-1 and TRBJ2-1; D ambiguous. The specimen was CD4+ T cells sorted from blood. For the CDR3, the DNA is TGCGCCAGCAGCTTCCCCCTCCTCGGCTCCTACAATGAGCAGTTCTTC. This codes for CASSFPLLGSYNEQFF.